This T cell receptor beta chain was obtained from a study of T-cell memory formation after mild COVID-19. The CDR3 runs to 11 residues. V gave up 6 bases and J gave up 6 bases, with 10 bases separating them. Germline V gives CDR1 SGHRS, CDR2 YFSETQ. The study, taken as a whole, reports: Contracting CD4+ clones lay largely in CM and EM, with CD8+ ones residing in EMRA.

A remark on this clonotype: The antigen remains unidentified.

Researchers used 5'RACE with constant-segment primers to make TCR alpha and TCR beta cDNA libraries that carry sample barcodes and UMIs. TCRdb re-called the 5' RACE reads through MiXCR, storing one row per CDR3 protein. The sample has 430,000 or so distinct CDR3 sequences, nearly 25% seen once. The V call is TRBV5-1, the J call TRBJ2-7, with no clear D. The sequence came from an adult woman who had mild COVID-19 (a few samples of this study predate the infection). Cell type and time point are not known. Sequencing was performed on PBMCs or a T cell subset sorted from them (not recorded which). The CDR3: CASNYPAEQYF. For the CDR3, the DNA is TGCGCCAGCAATTACCCAGCCGAGCAGTACTTC. Looking up the rest from reference TRBV5-1 and TRBJ2-7 gives the full variable domain: KAGVTQTPRYLIKTRGQQVTLSCSPISGHRSVSWYQQTPGQGLQFLFEYFSETQRNKGNFPGRFSGRQFSNSRSEMNVSTLELGDSALYLCASNYPAEQYFGPGTRLTVT.